What follows are 24 T cell receptor beta chains derived from one specimen sequenced in a study of T-cell reconstitution after alpha-beta-depleted transplantation in children (TCRdb year 2016). Libraries were prepared through PCR. Sequencing was carried out with an Illumina HiSeq 2500. To normalize quantification of the TCRbeta repertoire, the TCR libraries were built with molecular barcoding that relied on unique molecular identifiers. TCRdb itself trimmed the public reads at Q25 with fastp, ran MiXCR and retained productive beta chains. Rows matching on CDR3 protein sequence are summarized as one entry with the most common DNA and genes. Present in this sample are more than 550,000 distinct CDR3 sequences, about 11% of which were seen just once. The ten largest clones add up to 3.5% to 5% of the sample. The sample here was PBMCs from the stem cell graft donor, taken from the stem cell graft. The receptors originated from a human donor who donated a stem cell graft to a child with acute myeloid leukemia.

This clonotype occurred a few times. This chain joins TRBV7-9 and TRBJ1-5, with D perhaps TRBD1 (6 bases). CDR3 length: 15 amino acids. Trimming took off 5 bases at V and 0 bases at J, with 11 bases between the two ends. Germline CDR1 SEHNR, CDR2 FQNEAQ (reference sequence). As DNA, the CDR3 is TGTGCCAGCAGCGGGGGGCTGAATAGCAATCAGCCCCAGCATTTT. Translation: CASSGGLNSNQPQHF. Using reference TRBV7-9 and TRBJ1-5 for the parts outside the CDR3, the full variable domain is DTGVSQNPRHKITKRGQNVTFRCDPISEHNRLYWYRQTLGQGPEFLTYFQNEAQLEKSRLLSDRFSAERPKGSFSTLEIQRTEQGDSAMYLCASSGGLNSNQPQHFGDGTRLSIL.

This clonotype showed up just a few times. The chain joins TRBV20-1 to TRBJ2-1; no definite D call. Trimming left V 6 bases short and J 10 bases short, with 13 bases between. The CDR3 totals 11 residues. Germline values: CDR1 DFQATT, CDR2 SNEGSKA (reference sequence). CDR3: CSAPRIREQFF. The CDR3 DNA is TGCAGTGCCCCTCGGATCAGGGAGCAGTTCTTC.

The V gene is TRBV3-1, the J gene TRBJ2-5; D is perhaps TRBD1 (5 bases). The ends were cut back, 2 bases at V and 1 base at J, with 5 bases in the middle. There are 13 residues in the CDR3. Germline V lookup: CDR1 LGHDT, CDR2 YNNKEL (reference sequence). CDR3 region: CASSQTGQETQYF. The CDR3 region has the DNA TGTGCCAGCAGCCAAACAGGCCAAGAGACCCAGTACTTC.

At least ten counts were recorded for this clonotype. This sequence joins TRBV7-8 and TRBJ2-7; 8 bases are shared with TRBD2. This CDR3 spans 16 amino acids. The germline gives CDR1 SGHVS, CDR2 FQNEAQ. V dropped 1 base and J dropped 6; count of bases not matched to a gene: 11. CDR3 sequence (DNA): TGTGCCAGCAGCTTAGTGCAGAGCGGGAGTGGCCCCGAGCAGTACTTC. It specifies CASSLVQSGSGPEQYF.

A few counts support this clonotype. CDR3 region: CASSPQTSGRTGSYNEQFF. Written as DNA, the CDR3 is TGTGCCAGCAGCCCCCAGACTAGCGGGAGAACGGGTTCCTACAATGAGCAGTTCTTC. The chain has TRBV11-2 and TRBJ2-1, with 12 bases identical to TRBD2. V dropped 5 bases and J dropped 1; count of bases not matched to a gene: 12. In germline, CDR1 is SGHAT, CDR2 FQNNGV. This CDR3 is 19 amino acids long.

This clonotype was recorded many times. The V call is TRBV7-8, the J call TRBJ2-3, with D perhaps matching TRBD2 (5 bases). The CDR3 sequence is 16 residues long. CDR1 SGHVS and CDR2 FQNEAQ come from the germline V gene. Trimming removed 5 bases from V and 6 bases from J, with 21 bases in between. The CDR3 DNA sequence: TGTGCCAGCAGCCCGAGACTATCTACTTCGGCGGATACGCAGTATTTT. The encoded protein is CASSPRLSTSADTQYF.

The V and J genes are TRBV12-3 or TRBV12-4 and TRBJ2-2, with 7 bases lining up with TRBD2. Losses at the gene ends were 6 bases for V and 6 bases for J; bases not matched to a gene: 19. The CDR3 runs to 18 residues. The CDR3 nucleotides are TGTGCCAGCAGCGGGGGGAGGATCATGAGTATGGGTGCCGGGGAGCTGTTTTTT. Amino acids: CASSGGRIMSMGAGELFF.

This clonotype showed up many times. The chain is built from TRBV29-1 and TRBJ2-1; D call uncertain. Per the germline V gene, CDR1 is SQVTM and CDR2 is ANQGSEA. Trimming took off 4 bases at V and 0 bases at J, with 19 bases between the two ends. The CDR3 totals 17 residues. The CDR3 spells CSVAALRTYTSYNEQFF. The CDR3 DNA is TGCAGCGTTGCTGCCCTTAGGACCTACACCTCCTACAATGAGCAGTTCTTC.

This clonotype showed up just a few times. An end of the junction does not agree with germline; a read error may underlie this. The V and J genes are TRBV7-7 and TRBJ2-2; TRBD2 aligns across 12 bases. The germline V gene has CDR1 SSHAT and CDR2 FNYEAQ (reference sequence). The CDR3 contains 17 residues. CDR3 loop: CASSPPSGRANTGELFF. The CDR3 DNA is TGTGCTAGCAGCCCACCTAGCGGGAGGGCGAACACCGGGGAGCTGTTTTTT.

There are many counts of this clonotype. This chain uses TRBV7-3 with TRBJ1-6; 10 positions agree with TRBD1. The CDR3 loop spans 15 amino acids. With 5 bases clipped from V and 9 bases from J, the junction kept 7 bases outside the gene matches. Looked up from germline, CDR1 is SGHTA and CDR2 is FQGTGA. The CDR3 spells CASSASGTGVSPLHF. In nucleotides, the CDR3 is TGTGCCAGCAGCGCCTCCGGGACAGGGGTTTCACCCCTCCACTTT. The full variable domain, rest sourced from reference TRBV7-3 and TRBJ1-6, is GAGVSQTPSNKVTEKGKYVELRCDPISGHTALYWYRQSLGQGPEFLIYFQGTGAADDSGLPNDRFFAVRPEGSVSTLKIQRTERGDSAVYLCASSASGTGVSPLHFGNGTRLTVT.

The J gene is TRBJ2-3, the V gene TRBV12-3 or TRBV12-4, with TRBD1 identical over 7 bases. This CDR3 is built from 15 residues. The V and J ends lost 8 bases and 3 bases, in that order; junction bases with no gene match: 11. The CDR3 spells CASDQYRGGTDTQYF. The CDR3, as DNA: TGTGCCAGCGACCAATACAGGGGCGGGACAGATACGCAGTATTTT.

This clonotype has at least ten counts. V and J are TRBV9 and TRBJ2-3; D gene uncertain. This CDR3 has 14 residues. Germline lookup yields CDR1 SGDLS and CDR2 YYNGEE. Trimming pared 0 bases from V and 5 bases from J, leaving 10 bases between. The DNA for the CDR3 is TGTGCCAGCAGCGTAGCGAAGGGCGGAGATACGCAGTATTTT. Translation: CASSVAKGGDTQYF.

This clonotype occurred a few times. The chain links TRBV7-9 to TRBJ2-7; 8 bases are a match to TRBD2. Per the germline V gene, CDR1 is SEHNR and CDR2 is FQNEAQ (reference sequence). The CDR3 has 17 amino acids. With 2 bases clipped from V and 2 bases from J, the junction kept 11 bases outside the gene matches. This chain's CDR3 is CASSLSLLAGETYEQYF. In nucleotides, the CDR3 is TGTGCCAGCAGCTTATCCCTCCTAGCGGGTGAGACCTACGAGCAGTACTTC.

In nucleotides, the CDR3 is TGCAGTGCTTATCCCGGACTAGCGGGAGTGTTAGAGACCCAGTACTTC. Amino acids: CSAYPGLAGVLETQYF. The J gene is TRBJ2-5, the V gene TRBV20-1, with TRBD2 matching 13 bases. V shed 5 bases and J 4 bases; nucleotides not matched to a gene: 10. The germline V gene has CDR1 DFQATT and CDR2 SNEGSKA (reference sequence). This CDR3 has 16 residues.

This clonotype was counted only a few times. The chain employs TRBV10-3 and TRBJ1-5, with a tentative D call TRBD1 (6 bases). The CDR3 totals 18 residues. Between the trimmed V and J ends, which lost 0 bases and 4 bases, there was a span of 19 bases. Germline CDR1 reads ENHRY; CDR2 reads SYGVKD. This CDR3 reads CAISESIGGPAGNQPQHF. The DNA of the CDR3 is TGTGCCATCAGTGAGTCGATCGGGGGGCCGGCGGGGAATCAGCCCCAGCATTTT.

This clonotype showed up many times. The J gene is TRBJ2-4, the V gene TRBV12-3 or TRBV12-4; a possible D gene is TRBD1 (6 bases). The CDR3 has 17 residues. Trimming shortened V by 3 bases and J by 4 bases, and 19 bases separated the two germline ends. DNA of the CDR3: TGTGCCAGCAGTTTGAACGTCTGGACAGATCGAAAAAACATTCAGTACTTC. As protein: CASSLNVWTDRKNIQYF.

This clonotype was counted only a few times. The V call is TRBV20-1, the J call TRBJ2-7, with 8 bases fitting TRBD1. The junction had 10 bases not matched to a gene; V was cut back by 2 bases and J by 7 bases. CDR3 length: 14 amino acids. CDR1 and CDR2 from the germline V gene are DFQATT and SNEGSKA (reference sequence). CDR3 amino acids: CSARSPGGSPEQYF. The CDR3 DNA reads TGCAGTGCTAGAAGCCCAGGGGGCTCCCCGGAGCAGTACTTC.

The table lists this clonotype with a few counts. The gene calls are TRBV20-1 and TRBJ2-1, with 8 bases matching TRBD2. V dropped 3 bases and J dropped 3; count of bases not matched to a gene: 7. The length of the CDR3 is 15 residues. The germline gives CDR1 DFQATT, CDR2 SNEGSKA (reference sequence). As DNA, the CDR3 is TGCAGTGCTAGGTTCATAGCGGGATACTACAATGAGCAGTTCTTC. Its translation is CSARFIAGYYNEQFF.

The V call is TRBV15, the J call TRBJ1-1; tentatively, D is TRBD1 (6 bases). This CDR3 comprises 15 residues. CDR1 and CDR2 from the germline V gene are LNHNV and YYDKDF (reference sequence). The germline V and J ends were trimmed by 1 base and 5 bases, with 14 bases remaining between them. The CDR3 nucleotides read TGTGCCACCAGCAGAGTTTCCAGGGGTGGAACTGAAGCTTTCTTT. Translated, it gives CATSRVSRGGTEAFF.

In the case of this clonotype: A much larger clone lies one base from this, so it may be a read error. The V gene is TRBV28, the J gene TRBJ2-7; no firm D call. The CDR3 has 11 amino acids. Trimming removed 4 bases from V and 5 bases from J, with 6 bases in between. Germline V gene lookup returns CDR1 MDHEN and CDR2 SYDVKM. Here the CDR3 DNA reads TGTGCCAGCAGTTACACCCACGAGCAGTACTTC. This codes for CASSYTHEQYF.

This clonotype occurred many times. The chain carries TRBV9 and TRBJ2-1, with 11 bases identical to TRBD2. Germline V gene data show CDR1 as SGDLS and CDR2 as YYNGEE. This CDR3 is 15 amino acids long. Losses at the gene ends were 0 bases for V and 6 bases for J; bases not matched to a gene: 2. The CDR3: CASSVDGTSGNEQFF. As DNA, the CDR3 is TGTGCCAGCAGCGTAGATGGGACTAGCGGCAATGAGCAGTTCTTC.

This clonotype has ten or more counts. This chain joins TRBV20-1 and TRBJ2-1; no firm D call. The CDR3 is 12 amino acids. The V gene lost 1 base and the J gene lost 8 bases, with 9 bases spanning the gap. CDR1 DFQATT and CDR2 SNEGSKA come from the germline V gene (reference sequence). CDR3 nucleotides: TGCAGTGCTAGAGCCAGAAAGGATGAGCAGTTCTTC. Encoded protein: CSARARKDEQFF.

There are many counts of this clonotype. The chain links TRBV29-1 to TRBJ2-5; TRBD2 is a possible D gene (5 bases). V was trimmed by 5 bases and J by 3 bases, leaving 10 bases between them. CDR3 length: 12 amino acids. Germline lookup yields CDR1 SQVTM and CDR2 ANQGSEA. The CDR3 spells CSVSVGEETQYF. DNA for the CDR3: TGCAGCGTTTCTGTGGGAGAAGAGACCCAGTACTTC. Using reference TRBV29-1 and TRBJ2-5 for the parts outside the CDR3, the full variable domain is SAVISQKPSRDICQRGTSLTIQCQVDSQVTMMFWYRQQPGQSLTLIATANQGSEATYESGFVIDKFPISRPNLTFSTLTVSNMSPEDSSIYLCSVSVGEETQYFGPGTRLLVL.

This clonotype was detected ten times or more. The rearrangement joins TRBV5-5 to TRBJ2-1; TRBD2 agrees at 9 bases. Germline trimming cut 4 bases from V and 7 bases from J; bases unmatched to any gene: 6. CDR1 is SGHKS, CDR2 YYEKEE, per germline (reference sequence). The CDR3 consists of 14 residues. This CDR3 is CASSPGSGRNEQFF. CDR3 coding DNA: TGTGCCAGCAGCCCTGGTAGCGGGAGAAATGAGCAGTTCTTC.